What follows describes a single TCR beta chain. These data belong to a study of Graves' ophthalmopathy and Graves' hyperthyroidism. Across the study: Untreated patients at initial diagnosis provided peripheral blood.

RNA served as the template for amplifying TCR beta CDR3 regions. In the first round, RT-PCR was carried out with HTBI primers, and a multiplex PCR formed the second round. One entry per CDR3 protein results from TCRdb running MiXCR on the multiplex PCR reads. The data contain a few hundred thousand distinct CDR3 sequences, about a fifth of them singletons. Sequenced: peripheral blood. The receptor's source is a woman between 45 and 65 years old with Graves' ophthalmopathy.

CDR3: CASSQNHQGPGTEAFF. In nucleotides, the CDR3 is TGTGCCAGCAGCCAAAATCATCAGGGCCCGGGGACTGAAGCTTTCTTT. V is TRBV7-8 and J is TRBJ1-1; a weak D match, TRBD1 (5 bases). V dropped 5 bases and J dropped 5 bases, with 21 bases sitting between them. CDR3 length equals 16 residues. Germline CDR1 and CDR2: SGHVS and FQNEAQ.